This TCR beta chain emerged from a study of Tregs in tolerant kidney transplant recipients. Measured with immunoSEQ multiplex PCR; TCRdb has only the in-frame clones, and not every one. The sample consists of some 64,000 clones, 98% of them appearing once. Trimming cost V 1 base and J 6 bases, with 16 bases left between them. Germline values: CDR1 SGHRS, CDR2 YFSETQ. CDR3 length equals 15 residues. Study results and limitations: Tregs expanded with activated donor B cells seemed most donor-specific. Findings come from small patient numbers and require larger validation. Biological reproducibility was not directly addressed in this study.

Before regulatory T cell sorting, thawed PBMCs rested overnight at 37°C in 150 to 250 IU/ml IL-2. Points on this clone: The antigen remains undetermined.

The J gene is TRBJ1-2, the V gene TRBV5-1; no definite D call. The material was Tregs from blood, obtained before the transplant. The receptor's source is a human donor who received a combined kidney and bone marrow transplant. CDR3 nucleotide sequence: TGCGCCAGCAGCTTGTCGCAGGTTGGCCCCGATGGCTACACCTTC. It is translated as CASSLSQVGPDGYTF. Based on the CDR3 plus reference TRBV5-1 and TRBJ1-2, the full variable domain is KAGVTQTPRYLIKTRGQQVTLSCSPISGHRSVSWYQQTPGQGLQFLFEYFSETQRNKGNFPGRFSGRQFSNSRSEMNVSTLELGDSALYLCASSLSQVGPDGYTFGSGTRLTVV.